This T cell receptor beta chain came from a study of cytomegalovirus exposure and HLA in healthy donors. Study-wide results and limits: A later analysis associated some 16,000 TCR beta sequences with HLA alleles at a 0.05 false discovery rate. Prediction of most subjects' HLA-A and HLA-B alleles by TCR beta sequences was reportedly accurate.

With 60 Vbeta and 13 Jbeta primers, the PCR was carried out. Profiled with immunoSEQ multiplex PCR; TCRdb holds only in-frame clones, not every one. The sample shows 64,000 or so clones, approximately 67% of them seen only once. The CDR3 is 14 amino acids. Germline CDR1 is SSHAT and CDR2 is FNYEAQ (reference sequence). Worth noting for this clone: The antigen is undetermined. Compared with germline, one end of the junction differs, possibly owing to a read error.

The chain uses TRBV7-7 and TRBJ1-1; D not certain. The sequenced sample consisted of PBMCs. The sequence was obtained from a man in his forties in good health and CMV-seropositive. Written as DNA, the CDR3 is TGTGCTAGCAGCCCCATCGGAGTAAACACTGAAGCTTTCTTT. Protein: CASSPIGVNTEAFF.